Shown below are 17 T cell receptor beta chains from a single sample sequenced in a study of siplizumab effects on memory and regulatory T cells. TCRdb's table, derived via immunoSEQ multiplex PCR, lists solely in-frame clones and lacks some. The sample holds about 120,000 clones, over 85% seen once. Input material: non-Treg CD4+ T cells sorted from blood. The receptors originated from a human donor in good health.

The chain combines TRBV6-6 with TRBJ1-2; the match to TRBD1 covers 9 bases. The J segment lost 2 bases and the V segment lost 7 bases, leaving 5 bases of the junction unmatched. Per the germline V gene, CDR1 is MNHNY and CDR2 is SVGAGI (reference sequence). CDR3 length equals 14 residues. CDR3 DNA sequence: TGTGCCAGCAATCCGGGACAGGGAAACTATGGCTACACCTTC. It translates to CASNPGQGNYGYTF.

This chain joins TRBV19 and TRBJ2-6, with a possible D match to TRBD2 (7 bases). From germline, CDR1 is LNHDA and CDR2 SQIVND (reference sequence). Trimming took off 0 bases at V and 4 bases at J, with 19 bases between the two ends. CDR3 length equals 19 residues. CDR3 sequence (DNA): TGTGCCAGTAGTATAGATCGGGGGGCAGGCAACCTCGGGGCCAACGTCCTGACTTTC. Translation: CASSIDRGAGNLGANVLTF. The whole variable domain, filled in from reference TRBV19 and TRBJ2-6, reads DGGITQSPKYLFRKEGQNVTLSCEQNLNHDAMYWYRQDPGQGLRLIYYSQIVNDFQKGDIAEGYSVSREKKESFPLTVTSAQKNPTAFYLCASSIDRGAGNLGANVLTFGAGSRLTVL.

This chain connects TRBV19 to TRBJ2-3, with no clear D. Trimming pared 3 bases from V and 6 bases from J, leaving 7 bases between. This CDR3 contains 12 residues. Germline assignment: CDR1 LNHDA and CDR2 SQIVND (reference sequence). Here the CDR3 DNA reads TGTGCCAGTAGTATCTTAGGGGATACGCAGTATTTT. It codes for CASSILGDTQYF.

The rearrangement joins TRBV5-4 to TRBJ2-2; either TRBD1 or TRBD2 may fit D (5 bases each). Germline V gene lookup returns CDR1 SGHNT and CDR2 YYREEE (reference sequence). V was pared by 6 bases and J by 5 bases, with 17 bases between. CDR3 length equals 15 residues. CDR3 nucleotides: TGTGCCAGCACCCTGATGGGGGAATGGACCGGGGAGCTGTTTTTT. As protein: CASTLMGEWTGELFF.

The chain has TRBV19 and TRBJ1-2, with D unresolved. Germline CDR1 and CDR2: LNHDA and SQIVND (reference sequence). The CDR3 covers 14 residues. V lost 1 base to trimming and J lost 1 base, with 7 bases between them. The DNA of the CDR3 is TGTGCCAGTAGTATAGGGCACATTAACTATGGCTACACCTTC. Residues: CASSIGHINYGYTF.

This clone has a handful of counts. The V and J genes are TRBV29-1 and TRBJ1-1, with a tentative D call TRBD1 (5 bases). Germline lookup yields CDR1 SQVTM and CDR2 ANQGSEA. V was shortened by 4 bases and J by 4 bases, with 10 bases between the two germline ends. This CDR3 is built from 12 residues. CDR3 residues: CSVAPGTTEAFF. The CDR3, as DNA: TGCAGCGTTGCCCCAGGGACCACTGAAGCTTTCTTT. The variable domain in full, with the rest retrieved from reference TRBV29-1 and TRBJ1-1, is SAVISQKPSRDICQRGTSLTIQCQVDSQVTMMFWYRQQPGQSLTLIATANQGSEATYESGFVIDKFPISRPNLTFSTLTVSNMSPEDSSIYLCSVAPGTTEAFFGQGTRLTVV.

The chain couples TRBV29-1 to TRBJ1-4; the D gene is possibly TRBD1 (6 bases). V lost 4 bases to trimming and J lost 5 bases, with 14 bases between them. Germline V gene lookup returns CDR1 SQVTM and CDR2 ANQGSEA. The CDR3 is 14 residues long. The CDR3 nucleotides are TGCAGCGTTGGCTGGGGGGGCTTAAATGAAAAACTGTTTTTT. Translated: CSVGWGGLNEKLFF.

V gene TRBV27 combines with J gene TRBJ2-2; 10 bases fit TRBD1. V lost 6 bases to trimming and J lost 0 bases; unmatched junction nucleotides: 4. This CDR3 has 16 amino acids. Germline V gene data show CDR1 as MNHEY and CDR2 as SMNVEV (reference sequence). In nucleotides, the CDR3 is TGTGCCAGCAGACGACAGGGGGCGCCGAACACCGGGGAGCTGTTTTTT. Translating it yields CASRRQGAPNTGELFF.

The chain is built from TRBV4-1 and TRBJ1-5, with 11 bases identical to TRBD1. The J segment lost 7 bases and the V segment lost 3 bases, leaving 8 bases of the junction unmatched. The CDR3 has 16 residues. Germline V gives CDR1 MGHRA, CDR2 YSYEKL. The CDR3 spells CASSQGPGTGGQPQHF. The CDR3 DNA reads TGCGCCAGCAGCCAGGGACCCGGGACAGGGGGGCAGCCCCAGCATTTT.

In this sample, this clone turned up once. V and J are TRBV7-2 and TRBJ2-7, with no clear D. The CDR3 length is 12 residues. V was cut by 5 bases and J by 1 base, with 6 bases left in between. Germline lookup yields CDR1 SGHTA and CDR2 FQGNSA. As DNA, the CDR3 is TGTGCCAGCAGCCAAGGATCCTACGAGCAGTACTTC. Residues: CASSQGSYEQYF.

This clone was detected only a few times. CDR3 nucleotide sequence: TGTGCCTGGAGCACCTCTCGGTTCACTGAAGCTTTCTTT. Translation gives CAWSTSRFTEAFF. The chain carries TRBV30 and TRBJ1-1; D is undetermined. Germline V CDR1 and CDR2: GTSNPN, SVGIG (reference sequence). V lost 3 bases, J lost 4 bases, and 12 bases lay in between. The CDR3 runs to 13 residues. The full variable domain, rest sourced from reference TRBV30 and TRBJ1-1, is SQTIHQWPATLVQPVGSPLSLECTVEGTSNPNLYWYRQAAGRGLQLLFYSVGIGQISSEVPQNLSASRPQDRQFILSSKKLLLSDSGFYLCAWSTSRFTEAFFGQGTRLTVV.

The rearrangement links TRBV28 to TRBJ2-2; a weak D match, TRBD1 (5 bases). Germline values: CDR1 MDHEN, CDR2 SYDVKM. The germline V and J ends were trimmed by 7 bases and 0 bases, with 12 bases remaining between them. The CDR3 has 15 amino acids. The CDR3 nucleotides read TGTGCCAGCAACCACGACAGAACGAACACCGGGGAGCTGTTTTTT. Amino acid sequence: CASNHDRTNTGELFF. The variable domain in full, completed from reference TRBV28 and TRBJ2-2, reads DVKVTQSSRYLVKRTGEKVFLECVQDMDHENMFWYRQDPGLGLRLIYFSYDVKMKEKGDIPEGYSVSREKKERFSLILESASTNQTSMYLCASNHDRTNTGELFFGEGSRLTVL.

V is TRBV7-6 and J is TRBJ2-5, with no clear D. Germline V gene sequence: CDR1 SGHVS, CDR2 FNYEAQ. Trimming removed 0 bases at V and 1 base at J, with 0 bases between. The CDR3 length is 12 residues. The DNA for the CDR3 is TGTGCCAGCAGCTTAGCCCAAGAGACCCAGTACTTC. This codes for CASSLAQETQYF.

The chain's CDR3 is CASKSGKYEQYF. CDR3 nucleotides: TGTGCCAGCAAGAGTGGGAAGTACGAGCAGTACTTC. J is TRBJ2-7 and V is TRBV28; D gene uncertain. Trimming stripped 7 bases from V and 4 bases from J, with 11 bases between. Germline V CDR1 and CDR2: MDHEN, SYDVKM. CDR3 length: 12 amino acids.

This rearrangement joins TRBV4-1 to TRBJ2-3; 10 nucleotides align to TRBD2. CDR1 is MGHRA, CDR2 YSYEKL, per germline. This CDR3 is 17 amino acids long. V was clipped by 0 bases and J by 6 bases; unmatched bases: 9. The CDR3 DNA follows: TGCGCCAGCAGCCAAGATGGGCTAGCGGGGGTTTCGGATACGCAGTATTTT. Encoded protein: CASSQDGLAGVSDTQYF.

The chain recombines TRBV7-7 with TRBJ2-5, with 7 bases aligning to TRBD1. The germline CDR1 and CDR2 sequences are SSHAT and FNYEAQ (reference sequence). There are 16 residues in the CDR3. After removal of 4 bases from V and 2 bases from J, the junction contained 10 bases not matched to a gene. The chain's CDR3 is CASSSMPGQLQETQYF. In DNA form, the CDR3 reads TGTGCCAGCAGCTCTATGCCGGGACAGCTGCAAGAGACCCAGTACTTC.

The J gene is TRBJ1-2, the V gene TRBV28; D might be TRBD1 (5 bases). The CDR3 length is 14 residues. CDR1 is MDHEN, CDR2 SYDVKM, per germline. Trimming took 5 bases from V and 4 from J, leaving 14 bases between them. CDR3 sequence: CASSAAGLIYGYTF. The CDR3 region has the DNA TGTGCCAGCAGTGCCGCAGGGTTAATCTATGGCTACACCTTC.